This TCR beta chain was found in a study of T cell repertoires in cytomegalovirus infection. Study results and limitations: Dominating the ex vivo response were TCR beta clonotypes that were CMV-specific and HLA-C-restricted.

From the reads, TCRdb called clonotypes with MiXCR, one entry per CDR3 protein. Here the sample spans approximately 250,000 distinct CDR3 sequences, 8% to 9.5% being singletons. This CDR3 is built from 19 residues. The ends were cut back, 2 bases at V and 8 bases at J, with 30 bases in the middle. In germline, CDR1 is SGHTA, CDR2 FQGNSA. This clonotype was picked up a small number of times. Its antigen is not identified. The chain uses TRBV7-2 and TRBJ1-2; D is ambiguous. The receptor was isolated from a human donor in good health (CMV status not recorded). Some clones in this sample may be carry-over from other donors' samples. Sequencing was carried out using PBMCs. Here the CDR3 reads CASSLIGAGTGRSGGGYTF. CDR3 DNA sequence: TGTGCCAGCAGCTTAATAGGTGCCGGCACTGGGCGGAGTGGTGGAGGCTACACCTTC.